One and the same sample provided the 19 T cell receptor beta chains below, sequenced in a study of blood T cell repertoires in COVID-19. Measured with immunoSEQ multiplex PCR; TCRdb has only the in-frame clones, and not every one. This sample yields 200,000 to 300,000 clones, of which roughly 83% are seen a single time; 27% belongs to the top ten. The sequencing input was peripheral blood. The receptors stem from a man aged 35-49 years with acute or convalescent COVID-19.

This chain joins TRBV9 and TRBJ1-3; D might be TRBD1 (6 bases). Germline-derived CDR1 and CDR2 are SGDLS and YYNGEE. The length of the CDR3 is 19 residues. Deletions cut 0 bases from V and 2 bases from J, with 21 bases between. The CDR3 DNA is TGTGCCAGCAGCGTAGATGTGGGGTACAGGGTCCCCACTGGAAACACCATATATTTT. Its protein is CASSVDVGYRVPTGNTIYF.

This chain links TRBV12-3 or TRBV12-4 with TRBJ1-2; TRBD1 agrees at 8 bases. The trim removed 7 bases at V and 8 bases at J, leaving 9 bases unmatched. The CDR3 contains 13 residues. The CDR3 sequence is CASIRDRFDGYTF. For the CDR3, the DNA is TGTGCCAGCATCCGGGACAGGTTTGACGGCTACACCTTC.

The chain employs TRBV7-8 and TRBJ1-2; no firm D call. The CDR3 totals 14 residues. Trimming took 3 bases from V and 0 from J, leaving 8 bases between them. Germline V gene data show CDR1 as SGHVS and CDR2 as FQNEAQ. CDR3 sequence (DNA): TGTGCCAGCAGCTTCGCGGATCCTAACTATGGCTACACCTTC. Its protein is CASSFADPNYGYTF.

The chain links TRBV5-8 to TRBJ1-1; D might be TRBD1 (5 bases). Deletions cut 2 bases from V and 10 bases from J, with 18 bases between. The CDR3 is made up of 14 amino acids. Looked up from germline, CDR1 is SGHTS and CDR2 is YDEGEE. As DNA, the CDR3 is TGTGCCAGCAGCTTCGGTGGCGGGGGTTCTTTAGCTTTCTTT. Encoded protein: CASSFGGGGSLAFF.

V gene TRBV3-1 (or the pseudogene TRBV3-2) combines with J gene TRBJ1-2; no firm D call. The CDR3 consists of 13 residues. The germline V and J ends were trimmed by 1 base and 3 bases, with 6 bases remaining between them. From germline, CDR1 is LGHDT and CDR2 YNNKEL (reference sequence). This CDR3 reads CASSQVLDYGYTF. The CDR3 DNA sequence: TGTGCCAGCAGCCAAGTTCTAGACTATGGCTACACCTTC.

The rearrangement joins TRBV9 to TRBJ1-1; D ambiguous. The CDR3 extends over 12 amino acids. The V end lost 1 base, the J end lost 3 bases, and 4 bases lay between the germline ends. CDR1 and CDR2 from the germline V gene are SGDLS and YYNGEE. CDR3 protein: CASSVLYTEAFF. The CDR3 DNA is TGTGCCAGCAGCGTATTATACACTGAAGCTTTCTTT.

The J gene is TRBJ2-5, the V gene TRBV2, with D perhaps matching TRBD2 (6 bases). The CDR3 extends over 13 amino acids. The V gene's germline CDR1 is SNHLY and CDR2 FYNNEI. V was shortened by 4 bases and J by 4 bases, with 10 bases between the two germline ends. CDR3 sequence: CASSGGVGETQYF. The CDR3 nucleotides are TGTGCCAGCAGTGGGGGGGTGGGAGAGACCCAGTACTTC.

J is TRBJ1-2 and V is TRBV15; 7 bases map to TRBD1. CDR1 LNHNV and CDR2 YYDKDF come from the germline V gene (reference sequence). With V trimmed by 0 bases and J by 8 bases, 9 bases remained unmatched. The CDR3 has 15 amino acids. Here the CDR3 reads CATSRDPGRGQGYTF. CDR3 nucleotides: TGTGCCACCAGCAGAGACCCCGGGAGGGGGCAGGGCTACACCTTC.

The chain recombines TRBV29-1 with TRBJ2-7; 7 nucleotides match TRBD1. This CDR3 comprises 14 residues. J was trimmed by 2 bases and V by 4 bases; bases with no gene match: 8. Germline V gives CDR1 SQVTM, CDR2 ANQGSEA. The CDR3 spells CSVARRDSTYEQYF. The CDR3 region has the DNA TGCAGCGTTGCCAGAAGGGACAGTACCTACGAGCAGTACTTC.

V usage is TRBV6-1 and J usage is TRBJ2-3; a weak D match, TRBD2 (5 bases). The CDR3 length is 14 residues. The germline V and J ends were trimmed by 8 bases and 0 bases, with 12 bases remaining between them. Germline V gene sequence: CDR1 MNHNS, CDR2 SASEGT. Written as DNA, the CDR3 is TGTGCCAGCTCTTCGGGAAGTAGCACAGATACGCAGTATTTT. Protein product: CASSSGSSTDTQYF.

The table lists this clone with many counts. The V call is TRBV2, the J call TRBJ2-2; D is perhaps TRBD1 (6 bases). The V and J ends lost 8 bases and 2 bases respectively, with 12 bases between them. Germline V gene sequence: CDR1 SNHLY, CDR2 FYNNEI. This CDR3 region has 14 residues. This CDR3 is CASVKGTNTGELFF. CDR3 coding DNA: TGTGCCAGCGTTAAGGGGACAAACACCGGGGAGCTGTTTTTT.

J is TRBJ2-5 and V is TRBV2; 7 bases map to TRBD2. The germline CDR1 and CDR2 sequences are SNHLY and FYNNEI. This CDR3 comprises 13 residues. V dropped 7 bases and J dropped 3; count of bases not matched to a gene: 5. CDR3 region: CASTGRIKETQYF. The CDR3 bases are TGTGCCAGCACCGGGAGGATAAAAGAGACCCAGTACTTC.

This clone was recorded once. The gene calls are TRBV7-3 and TRBJ1-1; 7 nucleotides align to TRBD1. V shed 5 bases, J shed 0 bases, and the junction held 3 bases outside the gene matches. The germline CDR1 and CDR2 sequences are SGHTA and FQGTGA. This CDR3 has 14 amino acids. CDR3 amino acids: CASSRDRLNTEAFF. The CDR3 nucleotides are TGTGCCAGCAGCCGGGACAGATTGAACACTGAAGCTTTCTTT.

The chain carries TRBV12-3 or TRBV12-4 and TRBJ1-5, with 7 bases identical to TRBD1. Trimming at V came to 6 bases and at J to 6 bases, leaving 5 bases not matched to a gene. The CDR3 spans 13 residues. CDR3 in DNA: TGTGCCAGCAGCCCAGGGGGGAGTCAGCCCCAGCATTTT. Protein: CASSPGGSQPQHF.

The gene calls are TRBV2 and TRBJ2-7; 7 bases are a match to TRBD1. V was clipped by 4 bases and J by 4 bases; unmatched bases: 7. The CDR3 runs 14 residues. Germline V gives CDR1 SNHLY, CDR2 FYNNEI. CDR3: CASSGQGRAYEQYF. Here the CDR3 DNA reads TGTGCCAGCAGTGGACAGGGAAGGGCATACGAGCAGTACTTC.

V and J are TRBV6-5 and TRBJ2-7; a possible D gene is TRBD2 (5 bases). From germline, CDR1 is MNHEY and CDR2 SVGAGI. The CDR3 extends over 11 amino acids. Between the trimmed V and J ends, which lost 6 bases and 4 bases, there was a span of 7 bases. The CDR3 DNA is TGTGCCAGCAGGAGCGGTTACGAGCAGTACTTC. This translates into CASRSGYEQYF.

This CDR3 is CASSPGQGGGYGYTF. The CDR3 DNA is TGTGCCAGCAGCCCTGGACAGGGAGGTGGCTATGGCTACACCTTC. This chain joins TRBV9 and TRBJ1-2, with 8 bases aligning to TRBD1. The germline V gene encodes CDR1 SGDLS and CDR2 YYNGEE. CDR3 length: 15 amino acids. After removal of 4 bases from V and 4 bases from J, the junction contained 9 bases not matched to a gene. Together with reference TRBV9 and TRBJ1-2, the CDR3 gives the full variable domain: DSGVTQTPKHLITATGQRVTLRCSPRSGDLSVYWYQQSLDQGLQFLIQYYNGEERAKGNILERFSAQQFPDLHSELNLSSLELGDSALYFCASSPGQGGGYGYTFGSGTRLTVV.

In its sample, this clone was seen once. This chain uses TRBV23-1 with TRBJ2-7; a weak D match, TRBD2 (6 bases). TRBV23-1 is an ORF for which the function is uncertain. V lost 5 bases, J lost 7 bases, and 24 bases lay in between. CDR3 length equals 16 residues. The CDR3 coding sequence is TGCGCCAGCAGTAAAAAGTTAAGGGTTTTGGAGGGTGAGCAGTACTTC. This gives the protein CASSKKLRVLEGEQYF.

This sequence joins TRBV19 and TRBJ1-6; perhaps TRBD1 as D (5 bases). Germline CDR1 LNHDA, CDR2 SQIVND (reference sequence). V was cut by 7 bases and J by 7 bases, with 8 bases left in between. This CDR3 is 12 amino acids long. The CDR3 DNA follows: TGTGCCAGTAAGGGGAGGAATTCACCCCTCCACTTT. Residues: CASKGRNSPLHF.